One and the same sample provided the 20 T cell receptor beta chains below, sequenced in a study of blood T cell repertoires in COVID-19. Using immunoSEQ multiplex PCR, the repertoire was profiled, and TCRdb retains in-frame clones only, with some absent. The repertoire consists of some 240,000 clones, with around 87% occurring once and the leading ten covering 2.5% to 3.5%. The sequencing sample was made of PBMCs or T cells enriched from blood (not recorded which). Receptors originate from a woman in her 40s with acute COVID-19.

This chain uses TRBV5-4 with TRBJ2-1; 10 bases match TRBD2. From germline, CDR1 is SGHNT and CDR2 YYREEE (reference sequence). The CDR3 loop spans 16 amino acids. The ends lost 4 bases at V and 2 bases at J; junction bases unmatched: 6. The CDR3 protein is CASSPGLAPTYNEQFF. CDR3 DNA: TGTGCCAGCAGCCCGGGACTAGCGCCAACCTACAATGAGCAGTTCTTC.

V usage is TRBV20-1 and J usage is TRBJ2-3; 10 bases line up with TRBD2. Germline CDR1 is DFQATT and CDR2 is SNEGSKA (reference sequence). The CDR3 is 14 residues long. V lost 3 bases and J lost 5; bases outside the gene matches: 5. The CDR3 DNA reads TGCAGTGCTAGTGAAGTAGCGGGGGGAGATACGCAGTATTTT. It codes for CSASEVAGGDTQYF.

This clone was found once. V is TRBV11-2 and J is TRBJ2-1; a weak D match, TRBD2 (5 bases). The V gene lost 5 bases and the J gene lost 10 bases, with 15 bases spanning the gap. Germline-derived CDR1 and CDR2 are SGHAT and FQNNGV. The CDR3 is 13 residues long. CDR3 in DNA: TGTGCCAGCAGCAAGGACTGGGCTGGGGAGCAGTTCTTC. This codes for CASSKDWAGEQFF.

The chain carries TRBV5-1 and TRBJ1-1; no reliable D call. The CDR3 is 15 amino acids. Germline V gene data show CDR1 as SGHRS and CDR2 as YFSETQ. Trimming pared 2 bases from V and 1 base from J, leaving 12 bases between. The CDR3 coding sequence is TGCGCCAGCAGCTTTGGCAGGCGAACGAACACTGAAGCTTTCTTT. It codes for CASSFGRRTNTEAFF.

This clone came up a few times. This chain connects TRBV6-2 or TRBV6-3 to TRBJ2-7; tentatively, D is TRBD2 (5 bases). The CDR3 runs to 15 residues. Trimming removed 0 bases from V and 5 bases from J, with 14 bases in between. Germline loops: CDR1 MNHEY, CDR2 SVGEGT. As DNA, the CDR3 is TGTGCCAGCAGTTACTCGGCCGGGGATCTCCACGAGCAGTACTTC. It yields the protein CASSYSAGDLHEQYF.

The genes are TRBV6-5 and TRBJ1-1, with D unresolved. Looked up from germline, CDR1 is MNHEY and CDR2 is SVGAGI. The CDR3 is made up of 12 amino acids. Trimming took off 4 bases at V and 2 bases at J, with 5 bases between the two ends. The CDR3 is CASSSTNTEAFF. The CDR3 nucleotides are TGTGCCAGCAGTTCGACTAACACTGAAGCTTTCTTT.

The CDR3 DNA reads as TGTGCCAGCAGTGCGTTTAACACGTACAATGAGCAGTTCTTC. Amino acids: CASSAFNTYNEQFF. The genes are TRBV2 and TRBJ2-1, with D unclear. Trimming removed 4 bases at V and 4 bases at J, with 11 bases between. Per germline, CDR1 SNHLY and CDR2 FYNNEI. The CDR3 totals 14 residues.

V and J are TRBV11-3 and TRBJ1-1; D not certain. This CDR3 spans 12 amino acids. Trimming stripped 2 bases from V and 3 bases from J, with 4 bases between. Germline CDR1 is SGHNT and CDR2 is YENEEA. As DNA, the CDR3 is TGTGCCAGCAGCTTATCGGACACTGAAGCTTTCTTT. This sequence encodes CASSLSDTEAFF.

The rearrangement links TRBV5-1 to TRBJ1-6; the match to TRBD1 covers 7 bases. Losses at the gene ends were 0 bases for V and 9 bases for J; bases not matched to a gene: 3. The CDR3 length is 14 residues. In germline, CDR1 is SGHRS, CDR2 YFSETQ. The CDR3 DNA sequence: TGCGCCAGCAGCTTGGAGGGGGCTGGTTCACCCCTCCACTTT. This codes for CASSLEGAGSPLHF.

The chain employs TRBV27 and TRBJ2-1, with a possible D match to TRBD2 (5 bases). Germline V gives CDR1 MNHEY, CDR2 SMNVEV (reference sequence). CDR3 length: 13 residues. Trimming removed 5 bases at V and 7 bases at J, with 12 bases between. DNA of the CDR3: TGTGCCAGCAGTGCCTACACGGGAAATGAGCAGTTCTTC. It is translated as CASSAYTGNEQFF.

J is TRBJ2-5 and V is TRBV9, with 12 positions matching TRBD1. This CDR3 comprises 16 residues. The J segment lost 5 bases and the V segment lost 2 bases, leaving 7 bases of the junction unmatched. Germline V gene lookup returns CDR1 SGDLS and CDR2 YYNGEE. This CDR3 is CASSVTGTGGMETQYF. The CDR3, as DNA: TGTGCCAGCAGCGTTACCGGGACAGGGGGCATGGAGACCCAGTACTTC.

This sequence joins TRBV12-3 or TRBV12-4 and TRBJ1-1, with a tentative D call TRBD1 (5 bases). With 7 bases removed from V and 1 base from J, the gap between germline ends came to 10 bases. The CDR3 is made up of 13 amino acids. CDR3 residues: CASTGDSNTEAFF. The CDR3 DNA follows: TGTGCCAGCACCGGGGACTCGAACACTGAAGCTTTCTTT.

The chain couples TRBV2 to TRBJ1-1; D may be TRBD1 (6 bases). The CDR3 has 11 residues. Deletions cut 8 bases from V and 8 bases from J, with 12 bases between. Germline V gene lookup returns CDR1 SNHLY and CDR2 FYNNEI. The CDR3 loop reads CASAGAGEAFF. CDR3 bases: TGTGCCAGCGCGGGGGCGGGAGAAGCTTTCTTT.

The chain combines TRBV5-1 with TRBJ2-7, with D tentatively TRBD1 (5 bases). The ends were cut back, 0 bases at V and 5 bases at J, with 9 bases in the middle. This CDR3 has 13 residues. Germline values: CDR1 SGHRS, CDR2 YFSETQ. CDR3 sequence (DNA): TGCGCCAGCAGCTTGGATCAGGGCAACGAGCAGTACTTC. Amino acid sequence: CASSLDQGNEQYF.

CDR3 sequence reads: CATSRGSATNEKLFF. Here the CDR3 DNA reads TGTGCCACCAGCAGAGGTAGTGCAACTAATGAAAAACTGTTTTTT. The chain links TRBV15 to TRBJ1-4; D is undetermined. Germline V CDR1 and CDR2: LNHNV, YYDKDF (reference sequence). The CDR3 loop spans 15 amino acids. V was pared by 1 base and J by 0 bases, with 6 bases between.

The rearrangement links TRBV5-4 to TRBJ2-1; D is unclear. Germline-derived CDR1 and CDR2 are SGHNT and YYREEE (reference sequence). This CDR3 is 14 amino acids long. V was pared by 1 base and J by 2 bases, with 7 bases between. The CDR3: CASSLQSAYNEQFF. CDR3 DNA: TGTGCCAGCAGCTTGCAATCAGCCTACAATGAGCAGTTCTTC.

The chain has TRBV27 and TRBJ2-1, with TRBD2 matching 8 bases. J lost 10 bases, V lost 6 bases, and 5 bases had no gene match. Germline CDR1 reads MNHEY; CDR2 reads SMNVEV (reference sequence). The length of the CDR3 is 12 residues. The CDR3 DNA reads as TGTGCCAGCAGCACTAGCGGTTGGGAGCAGTTCTTC. Encoded protein: CASSTSGWEQFF.

This clone has a handful of counts. This rearrangement joins TRBV4-1 to TRBJ2-7, with D possibly TRBD1 on 6 matching bases. The CDR3 length is 16 residues. Germline CDR1 MGHRA, CDR2 YSYEKL. V lost 1 base and J lost 1, with 14 bases in between. CDR3 nucleotide sequence: TGCGCCAGCAGCCAAGGGTTAGTCACAGGGTCCTACGAGCAGTACTTC. Residues: CASSQGLVTGSYEQYF.

The V call is TRBV2, the J call TRBJ2-7; TRBD2 matches 7 bases. The J segment lost 3 bases and the V segment lost 6 bases, leaving 8 bases of the junction unmatched. CDR1 SNHLY and CDR2 FYNNEI come from the germline V gene. The CDR3 has 14 amino acids. The CDR3 sequence is CASRDGREIYEQYF. The DNA of the CDR3 is TGTGCCAGCAGGGACGGGCGGGAGATCTACGAGCAGTACTTC.

As for this clone: In the same sample, other DNA sequences code for this CDR3. The chain has TRBV29-1 and TRBJ2-3; D is undetermined. The germline CDR1 and CDR2 sequences are SQVTM and ANQGSEA. V lost 0 bases to trimming and J lost 4 bases, with 5 bases between them. The CDR3 has 12 residues. This CDR3 reads CSVEDLADTQYF. DNA of the CDR3: TGCAGCGTTGAAGACTTAGCAGATACGCAGTATTTT.